These 10 T cell receptor beta chains came from one sample sequenced in a study of blood T cell repertoires in COVID-19. The assay was immunoSEQ multiplex PCR, and TCRdb's table has in-frame clones only and misses some. The sample holds roughly 67,000 clones, roughly 90% seen once. Material: peripheral blood. The receptors stem from a woman aged 55-69 years with acute or convalescent COVID-19.

V is TRBV9 and J is TRBJ2-3; TRBD1 matches at 7 bases. The CDR3 loop spans 15 amino acids. V lost 4 bases and J lost 2; bases outside the gene matches: 7. The V gene's germline CDR1 is SGDLS and CDR2 YYNGEE. This chain's CDR3 is CASSTGTVLTDTQYF. As DNA, the CDR3 is TGTGCCAGCAGCACCGGGACAGTTCTCACAGATACGCAGTATTTT.

This clone has more than one count but fewer than ten. V gene TRBV7-8 combines with J gene TRBJ2-7; possible D gene TRBD2, 6 bases. The CDR3 totals 16 residues. With 1 base removed from V and 0 bases from J, the gap between germline ends came to 13 bases. Looked up from germline, CDR1 is SGHVS and CDR2 is FQNEAQ. CDR3 in DNA: TGTGCCAGCAGCTTAGGAACTGGGGGGTTCTCCTACGAGCAGTACGTC. Translating it yields CASSLGTGGFSYEQYV.

This chain joins TRBV15 and TRBJ1-2, with D perhaps matching TRBD1 (6 bases). Trimming removed 6 bases from V and 5 bases from J, with 19 bases in between. CDR3 size: 15 residues. The germline V gene has CDR1 LNHNV and CDR2 YYDKDF (reference sequence). The CDR3 DNA follows: TGTGCCACCAGACCCTCCCGGGACACTCATTATGGCTACACCTTC. It yields the protein CATRPSRDTHYGYTF.

The chain couples TRBV24-1 to TRBJ2-5, with 8 bases matching TRBD1. CDR3 length: 15 residues. Per germline, CDR1 KGHDR and CDR2 SFDVKD. Trimming at V came to 4 bases and at J to 5 bases, leaving 8 bases not matched to a gene. As DNA, the CDR3 is TGTGCCACCAGTGACCGCGGACAGGGATGGGAGACCCAGTACTTC. Translation: CATSDRGQGWETQYF.

This rearrangement joins TRBV11-1 to TRBJ2-3; TRBD2 agrees at 7 bases. Trimming removed 2 bases from V and 4 bases from J; junction bases left unmatched: 6. Germline V gene lookup returns CDR1 SGHAT and CDR2 FQDESV (reference sequence). The CDR3 contains 15 residues. CDR3 loop: CASSLPGGSSDTQYF. CDR3 nucleotide sequence: TGTGCCAGCAGCTTACCGGGCGGGAGCTCAGATACGCAGTATTTT.

The CDR3 DNA reads as TGTGCCAGCAGCCCCCAAGTGCGGGGCCTTAACTCTGGAAACACCATATATTTT. Residues: CASSPQVRGLNSGNTIYF. The chain carries TRBV9 and TRBJ1-3, with a tentative D call TRBD1 (5 bases). The CDR3 loop spans 18 amino acids. Trimming stripped 4 bases from V and 0 bases from J, with 20 bases between. Germline V gives CDR1 SGDLS, CDR2 YYNGEE.

The chain couples TRBV28 to TRBJ2-1; tentatively, D is TRBD1 (5 bases). The V and J ends lost 3 bases and 9 bases respectively, with 12 bases between them. The CDR3 is 13 amino acids. Germline V gives CDR1 MDHEN, CDR2 SYDVKM. This CDR3 is CASSLLGQAEQFF. The CDR3 DNA is TGTGCCAGCAGTTTGCTCGGACAAGCTGAGCAGTTCTTC.

The chain is built from TRBV28 and TRBJ1-6; D possibly corresponds to TRBD1 (6 bases). From germline, CDR1 is MDHEN and CDR2 SYDVKM. The ends were cut back, 4 bases at V and 6 bases at J, with 10 bases in the middle. The CDR3 is 14 residues long. As DNA, the CDR3 is TGTGCCAGCAGTTCGGGCAGGGGTAATTCACCCCTCCACTTT. This sequence encodes CASSSGRGNSPLHF.

The chain uses TRBV19 and TRBJ1-1; D remains unclear. V dropped 10 bases and J dropped 1 base, with 4 bases sitting between them. This CDR3 comprises 10 residues. The germline CDR1 and CDR2 sequences are LNHDA and SQIVND (reference sequence). The chain's CDR3 is CATSNTEAFF. The CDR3 bases are TGTGCCACGTCGAACACTGAAGCTTTCTTT.

V gene TRBV7-9 combines with J gene TRBJ1-3, with 8 bases matching TRBD1. V trimming: 3 bases; J trimming: 0 bases; junction bases outside the gene matches: 4. CDR1 is SEHNR, CDR2 FQNEAQ, per germline (reference sequence). This CDR3 spans 16 amino acids. The CDR3 DNA reads TGTGCCAGCAGCTTCTTACAGGGGGGCTCTGGAAACACCATATATTTT. This gives the protein CASSFLQGGSGNTIYF.